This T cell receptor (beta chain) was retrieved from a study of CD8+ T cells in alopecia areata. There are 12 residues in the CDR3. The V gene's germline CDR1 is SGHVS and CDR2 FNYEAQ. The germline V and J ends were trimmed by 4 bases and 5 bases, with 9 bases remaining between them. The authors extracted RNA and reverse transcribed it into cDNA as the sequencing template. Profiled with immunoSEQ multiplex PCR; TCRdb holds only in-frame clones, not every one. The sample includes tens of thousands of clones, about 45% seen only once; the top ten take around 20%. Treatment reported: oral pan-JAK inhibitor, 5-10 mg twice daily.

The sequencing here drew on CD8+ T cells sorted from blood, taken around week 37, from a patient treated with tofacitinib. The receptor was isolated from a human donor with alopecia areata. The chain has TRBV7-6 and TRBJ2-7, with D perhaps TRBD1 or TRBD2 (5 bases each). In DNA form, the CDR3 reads TGTGCCAGCAGCTCCTTGGGGGACGAGCAGTACTTC. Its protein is CASSSLGDEQYF.